This T cell receptor beta chain comes out of a study of blood T cell repertoires in COVID-19. Across the whole study: Donors in the United States, Italy and Spain gave samples during acute or convalescent COVID-19.

V dropped 4 bases and J dropped 3; count of bases not matched to a gene: 5. Germline V gene data show CDR1 as SGDLS and CDR2 as YYNGEE. The CDR3 runs 16 residues. The protocol was immunoSEQ multiplex PCR, while the TCRdb copy is restricted to in-frame clones and leaves out a portion. The sample holds 250,000 to 300,000 clones, 88% seen once. The sequenced sample consisted of peripheral blood. This TCR came from a woman aged 30 to 39 who had recovered from COVID-19. The chain employs TRBV9 and TRBJ2-2; 11 bases match TRBD1. Here the CDR3 reads CASSPWDRGDTGELFF. The CDR3 DNA reads TGTGCCAGCAGCCCATGGGACAGGGGGGACACCGGGGAGCTGTTTTTT.